This TCR beta chain was identified in a study of T cell responses to AZD1222 COVID-19 vaccine. The study, taken as a whole, reports: Vaccine-associated CD4 TCRs ranged over spike, dominating at 160-218 and 743-854.

TCRdb's copy holds only in-frame clones and misses some; the assay was immunoSEQ multiplex PCR. The sample shows about 86,000 clones, roughly 80% of them seen only once. A single count supports this clone. Its matching antigen is unknown. Trimming removed 2 bases at V and 2 bases at J, with 7 bases between. This CDR3 is 13 amino acids long. Germline assignment: CDR1 SGHDN and CDR2 FVKESK. This clonotype was obtained from an adult in good health. Sequenced material: peripheral blood, taken on day 0 of AZD1222 vaccination. The chain recombines TRBV14 with TRBJ2-7, with D perhaps matching TRBD1 (5 bases). The CDR3 reads CASSQWTTYEQYF. The CDR3 DNA reads TGTGCCAGCAGCCAATGGACAACCTACGAGCAGTACTTC.